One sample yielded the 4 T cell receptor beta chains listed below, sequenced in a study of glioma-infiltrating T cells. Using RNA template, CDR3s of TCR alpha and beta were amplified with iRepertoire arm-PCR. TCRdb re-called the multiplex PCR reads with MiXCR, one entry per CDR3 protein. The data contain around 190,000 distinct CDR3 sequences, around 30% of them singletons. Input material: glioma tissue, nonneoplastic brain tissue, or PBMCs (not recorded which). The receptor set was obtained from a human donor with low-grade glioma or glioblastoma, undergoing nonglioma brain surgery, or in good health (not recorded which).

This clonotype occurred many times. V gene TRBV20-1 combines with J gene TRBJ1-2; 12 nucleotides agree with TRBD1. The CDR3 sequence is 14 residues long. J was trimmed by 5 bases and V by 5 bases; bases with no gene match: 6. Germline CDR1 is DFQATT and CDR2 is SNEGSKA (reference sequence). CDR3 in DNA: TGCAGTGCTGGGGGACAGGGGGCAGCGTATGGCTACACCTTC. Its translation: CSAGGQGAAYGYTF.

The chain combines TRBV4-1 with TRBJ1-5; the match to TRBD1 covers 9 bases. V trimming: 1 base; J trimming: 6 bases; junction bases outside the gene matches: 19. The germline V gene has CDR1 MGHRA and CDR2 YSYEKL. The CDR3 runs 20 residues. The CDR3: CASSQVSRDREWDRIQPQHF. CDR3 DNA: TGCGCCAGCAGCCAAGTAAGCAGGGACAGGGAGTGGGATAGGATTCAGCCCCAGCATTTT.

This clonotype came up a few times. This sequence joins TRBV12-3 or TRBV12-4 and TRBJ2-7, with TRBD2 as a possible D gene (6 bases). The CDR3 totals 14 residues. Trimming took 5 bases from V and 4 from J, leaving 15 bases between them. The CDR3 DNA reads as TGTGCCAGCAGTCCTTTCTCTAGCGAATACGAGCAGTACTTC. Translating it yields CASSPFSSEYEQYF.

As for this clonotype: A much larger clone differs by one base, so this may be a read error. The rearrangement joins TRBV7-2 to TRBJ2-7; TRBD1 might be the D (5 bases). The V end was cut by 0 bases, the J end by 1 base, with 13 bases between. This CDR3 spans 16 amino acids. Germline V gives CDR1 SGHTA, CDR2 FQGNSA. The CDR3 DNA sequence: TGTGCCAGCAGCTTAGCGATGGACACTAATTCCTACGAGCAGTACTTC. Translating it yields CASSLAMDTNSYEQYF.